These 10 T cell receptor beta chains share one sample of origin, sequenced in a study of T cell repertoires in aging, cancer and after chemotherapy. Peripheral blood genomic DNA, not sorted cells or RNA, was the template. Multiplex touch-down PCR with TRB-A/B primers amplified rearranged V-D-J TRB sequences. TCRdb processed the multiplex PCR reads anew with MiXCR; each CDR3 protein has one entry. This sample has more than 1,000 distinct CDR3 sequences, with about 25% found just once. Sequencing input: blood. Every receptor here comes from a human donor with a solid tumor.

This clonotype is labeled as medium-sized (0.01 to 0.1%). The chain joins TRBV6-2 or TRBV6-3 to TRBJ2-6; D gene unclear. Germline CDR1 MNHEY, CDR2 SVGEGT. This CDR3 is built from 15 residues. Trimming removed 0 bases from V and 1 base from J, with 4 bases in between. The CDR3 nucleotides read TGTGCCAGCAGTTACTCGGCTTCTGGGGCCAACGTCCTGACTTTC. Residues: CASSYSASGANVLTF.

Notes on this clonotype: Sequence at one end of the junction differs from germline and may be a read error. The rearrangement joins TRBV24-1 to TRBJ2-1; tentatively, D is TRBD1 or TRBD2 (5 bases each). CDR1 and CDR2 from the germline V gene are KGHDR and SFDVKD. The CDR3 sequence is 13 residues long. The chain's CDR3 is CATRASGANEQLF. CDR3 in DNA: TGTGCCACCAGGGCCTCCGGGGCCAATGAGCAGTTATTC.

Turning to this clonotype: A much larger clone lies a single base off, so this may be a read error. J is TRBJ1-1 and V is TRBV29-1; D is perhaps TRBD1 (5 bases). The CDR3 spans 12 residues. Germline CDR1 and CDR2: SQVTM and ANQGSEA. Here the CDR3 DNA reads TGCAGCTTTGCTGGGGGGAACACTAAAGCTTTCTTT. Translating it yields CSFAGGNTKAFF.

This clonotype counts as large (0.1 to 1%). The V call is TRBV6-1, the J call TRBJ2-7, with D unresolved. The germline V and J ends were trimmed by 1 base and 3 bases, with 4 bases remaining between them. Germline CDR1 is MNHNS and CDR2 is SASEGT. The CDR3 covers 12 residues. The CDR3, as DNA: TGTGCCAGCAGTGAAGGACACTACGAGCAGTACTTC. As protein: CASSEGHYEQYF.

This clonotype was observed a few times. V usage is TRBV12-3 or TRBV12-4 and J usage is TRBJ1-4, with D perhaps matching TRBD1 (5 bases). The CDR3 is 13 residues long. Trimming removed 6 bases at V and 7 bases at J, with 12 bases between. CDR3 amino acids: CASSEGTVEKLFF. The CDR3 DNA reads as TGTGCCAGCAGCGAGGGGACGGTTGAAAAACTGTTTTTT.

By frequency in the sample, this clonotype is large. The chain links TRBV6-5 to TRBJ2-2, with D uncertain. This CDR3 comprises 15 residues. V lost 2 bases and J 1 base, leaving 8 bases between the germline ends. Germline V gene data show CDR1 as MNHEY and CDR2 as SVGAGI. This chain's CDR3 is CASSYDSRNTGELFF. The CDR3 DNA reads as TGTGCCAGCAGTTACGATTCACGGAACACCGGGGAGCTGTTTTTT.

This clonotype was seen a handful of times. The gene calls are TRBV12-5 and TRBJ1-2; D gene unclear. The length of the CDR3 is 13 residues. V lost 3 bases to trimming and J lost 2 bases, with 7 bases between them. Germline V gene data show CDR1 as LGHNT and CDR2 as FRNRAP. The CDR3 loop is CASGFVGNYGYTF. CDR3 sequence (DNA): TGTGCTAGTGGTTTCGTCGGGAACTATGGCTACACCTTC.

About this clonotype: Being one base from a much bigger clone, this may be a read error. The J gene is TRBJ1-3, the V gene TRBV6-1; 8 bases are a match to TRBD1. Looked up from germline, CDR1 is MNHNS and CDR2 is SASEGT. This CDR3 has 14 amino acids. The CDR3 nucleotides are TGTGCCAGCAGACCTAGGACAGGGAGAAACACCTTATATTTT. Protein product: CASRPRTGRNTLYF.

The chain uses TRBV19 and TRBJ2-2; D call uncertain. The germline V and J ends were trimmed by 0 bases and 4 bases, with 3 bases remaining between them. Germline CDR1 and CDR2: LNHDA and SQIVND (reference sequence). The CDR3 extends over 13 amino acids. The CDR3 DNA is TGTGCCAGTAGTATAGATCTCACCGGGGAGCTGTTTTTT. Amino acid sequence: CASSIDLTGELFF.

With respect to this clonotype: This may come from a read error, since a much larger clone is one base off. The CDR3 region is CASSTSGCGEQFF. CDR3 DNA sequence: TGTGCCAGCAGTACTAGCGGATGCGGTGAGCAGTTCTTC. The V and J genes are TRBV6-9 and TRBJ2-1; 8 nucleotides align to TRBD2. Germline assignment: CDR1 MNHGY and CDR2 SVAAGI. The V segment lost 5 bases and the J segment 9 bases; nucleotides outside the gene matches: 6. This CDR3 is 13 amino acids long.